Below, 12 T cell receptor beta chains from the same sample are listed, as sequenced in a study of blood T cell repertoires in COVID-19. Sequencing was performed with immunoSEQ multiplex PCR; in TCRdb, only in-frame clones are kept and a portion is missing. The sample has some 140,000 clones, approximately 84% seen once. Source material: peripheral blood. All receptors derive from a human donor in a cohort sampled during active COVID-19.

This clone was seen just once. The chain uses TRBV25-1 and TRBJ1-6; 7 nucleotides agree with TRBD1. The CDR3 is 16 amino acids. Unmatched junction bases numbered 2, after V lost 3 bases and J lost 0 bases. Per germline, CDR1 MGHDK and CDR2 SYGVNS. CDR3 sequence reads: CASSETGSSYNSPLHF. As DNA, the CDR3 is TGTGCCAGCAGTGAGACAGGGAGCTCCTATAATTCACCCCTCCACTTT.

This chain uses TRBV5-1 with TRBJ2-3; 9 positions match TRBD1. The CDR3 consists of 16 residues. Losses at the gene ends were 1 base for V and 2 bases for J; bases not matched to a gene: 5. In germline, CDR1 is SGHRS, CDR2 YFSETQ. The DNA for the CDR3 is TGCGCCAGCAGCTTGATGGACAGGGGATCCACAGATACGCAGTATTTT. Encoded protein: CASSLMDRGSTDTQYF.

V is TRBV5-1 and J is TRBJ2-3; maybe TRBD2 (6 bases). Trimming took 1 base from V and 0 from J, leaving 12 bases between them. This CDR3 region has 16 residues. In germline, CDR1 is SGHRS, CDR2 YFSETQ. CDR3 DNA sequence: TGCGCCAGCAGCTTGCCGGGAGTCGCTAGCACAGATACGCAGTATTTT. It is translated as CASSLPGVASTDTQYF.

This clone was seen a few times. The chain employs TRBV15 and TRBJ1-4; 11 positions match TRBD1. CDR1 is LNHNV and CDR2 is YYDKDF in the germline V gene (reference sequence). The CDR3 runs to 14 residues. V shed 4 bases and J 8 bases; nucleotides not matched to a gene: 3. CDR3 protein: CATSIGTGGEKLFF. DNA for the CDR3: TGTGCCACCAGCATTGGGACAGGGGGAGAAAAACTGTTTTTT.

This clone has only a few counts. The chain employs TRBV5-1 and TRBJ1-2, with 7 bases fitting TRBD1. CDR1 SGHRS and CDR2 YFSETQ come from the germline V gene. Losses at the gene ends were 7 bases for V and 1 base for J; bases not matched to a gene: 10. The CDR3 contains 15 residues. The CDR3 reads CASGNRQGSNYGYTF. For the CDR3, the DNA is TGCGCCAGCGGGAACCGACAGGGAAGTAACTATGGCTACACCTTC.

V usage is TRBV23-1 and J usage is TRBJ2-7, with TRBD1 identical over 9 bases. TRBV23-1 has ORF status, its function being uncertain. Trimming cost V 4 bases and J 0 bases; bases outside gene matches: 7. The CDR3 length is 16 residues. The CDR3 DNA reads as TGCGCCAGCAGTCGCGGTGGGGACAGGGACTCCTACGAGCAGTACTTC. Its protein product is CASSRGGDRDSYEQYF.

The V gene is TRBV12-3 or TRBV12-4, the J gene TRBJ1-2; D unresolved. V lost 3 bases and J 3 bases, leaving 5 bases between the germline ends. CDR3 length: 12 residues. The CDR3 bases are TGTGCCAGCAGTTTCGGGGACTATGGCTACACCTTC. Protein sequence: CASSFGDYGYTF.

The V and J genes are TRBV7-9 and TRBJ1-1; a weak D match, TRBD1 (5 bases). Germline V CDR1 and CDR2: SEHNR, FQNEAQ (reference sequence). The CDR3 sequence is 11 residues long. Trimming stripped 4 bases from V and 6 bases from J, with 6 bases between. CDR3 in DNA: TGTGCCAGCAGCTCAGGGCCTGAAGCTTTCTTT. The encoded protein is CASSSGPEAFF.

The V call is TRBV10-3, the J call TRBJ1-4; D gene ambiguous. The CDR3 sequence is 15 residues long. Germline V gene sequence: CDR1 ENHRY, CDR2 SYGVKD. V gave up 3 bases and J gave up 0 bases, with 8 bases separating them. The DNA for the CDR3 is TGTGCCATCAGTGATGGGAGAACAACTAATGAAAAACTGTTTTTT. Amino acids: CAISDGRTTNEKLFF.

The chain recombines TRBV3-1 (or the pseudogene TRBV3-2) with TRBJ2-5; TRBD2 matches at 10 bases. The CDR3 extends over 14 amino acids. The V and J ends lost 8 bases and 5 bases, in that order; junction bases with no gene match: 8. The germline CDR1 and CDR2 sequences are LGHDT and YNNKEL (reference sequence). CDR3: CASYLAGGKETQYF. The CDR3, as DNA: TGTGCCAGCTACTTAGCGGGGGGAAAGGAGACCCAGTACTTC.

This clone showed up just a few times. The CDR3: CASTLGDRGRNNEQFF. CDR3 in DNA: TGCGCCAGCACCCTCGGAGACAGGGGACGAAACAATGAGCAGTTCTTC. The J gene is TRBJ2-1, the V gene TRBV10-1; 8 bases agree with TRBD1. After removal of 7 bases from V and 5 bases from J, the junction contained 13 bases not matched to a gene. Germline-derived CDR1 and CDR2 are WNHNN and SYGVQD (reference sequence). The CDR3 runs to 16 residues.

The V gene is TRBV6-1, the J gene TRBJ2-7; D may be TRBD2 (6 bases). The germline V gene has CDR1 MNHNS and CDR2 SASEGT. Between the trimmed V and J ends, which lost 2 bases and 7 bases, there was a span of 12 bases. The CDR3 length is 13 residues. This CDR3 is CASSERGFGEQYF. CDR3 in DNA: TGTGCCAGCAGTGAACGGGGGTTTGGGGAGCAGTACTTC.